These 26 T cell receptor beta chains share one sample of origin, sequenced in a study of metastatic and nonmetastatic thyroid tumors (dated by TCRdb to the early 2020s). No treatment had been received by any patient before thyroid surgery. Library prep was done by PCR. Instrument used: Illumina HiSeq 4000. The public reads were reanalyzed by TCRdb: fastp trimming at Q25, MiXCR alignment, in-frame beta chains only. The sample table records roughly 70,000 clones; more than 15% of these occur just once. The top ten constitute around 13% of the sample. Sequencing used blood. These TCRs come from a female donor with papillary thyroid cancer or a benign thyroid nodule (not recorded which). Some clones in this sample may be carry-over from other donors' samples.

This clone was seen at least ten times. The CDR3 is CASSLRQGANGELFF. The CDR3 DNA is TGTGCCAGCAGCTTGCGACAGGGGGCAAACGGGGAGCTGTTTTTT. This chain connects TRBV7-2 to TRBJ2-2, with 10 bases matching TRBD1. The trim removed 3 bases at V and 7 bases at J, leaving 5 bases unmatched. Looked up from germline, CDR1 is SGHTA and CDR2 is FQGNSA. The CDR3 runs to 15 residues.

The gene calls are TRBV5-1 and TRBJ1-1; 7 bases agree with TRBD1. The CDR3 consists of 14 residues. The J segment lost 4 bases and the V segment lost 5 bases, leaving 8 bases of the junction unmatched. The germline V gene has CDR1 SGHRS and CDR2 YFSETQ. The DNA of the CDR3 is TGCGCCAGCAGGAATACAGGGGAGGCCACTGAAGCTTTCTTT. As protein: CASRNTGEATEAFF.

This clone has only a few counts. The rearrangement joins TRBV6-1 to TRBJ1-2; the D gene is possibly TRBD1 (5 bases). The CDR3 runs 15 residues. The V end lost 2 bases, the J end lost 6 bases, and 16 bases lay between the germline ends. Germline lookup yields CDR1 MNHNS and CDR2 SASEGT. The CDR3 DNA reads as TGTGCCAGCAGTGAATACACGACAGCTAAGCATGGCTACACCTTC. Translating gives CASSEYTTAKHGYTF.

The table lists this clone with many counts. The rearrangement uses TRBV27 and TRBJ2-7, with a weak D call TRBD2 (6 bases). The length of the CDR3 is 15 residues. V was pared by 4 bases and J by 1 base, with 14 bases between. CDR1 MNHEY and CDR2 SMNVEV come from the germline V gene (reference sequence). The CDR3 protein is CASSSPRAGSYEQYF. The CDR3, as DNA: TGTGCCAGCAGTTCACCGCGGGCGGGATCCTACGAGCAGTACTTC.

The rearrangement links TRBV7-2 to TRBJ2-1; D tentatively reads TRBD1 or TRBD2 (5 bases each). CDR1 is SGHTA, CDR2 FQGNSA, per germline. V was shortened by 2 bases and J by 10 bases, with 9 bases between the two germline ends. The CDR3 runs to 12 residues. CDR3 DNA sequence: TGTGCCAGCAGCTTAAACGGGGCAGAGCAGTTCTTC. Its translation: CASSLNGAEQFF.

At least ten counts were recorded for this clone. The J gene is TRBJ1-6, the V gene TRBV20-1, with TRBD1 as a possible D gene (6 bases). V was clipped by 5 bases and J by 9 bases, with 20 bases between them. This CDR3 region has 15 residues. Germline V gene data show CDR1 as DFQATT and CDR2 as SNEGSKA (reference sequence). The CDR3 here is CSARSGEVMGSPLHF. CDR3 DNA sequence: TGCAGTGCTCGGTCAGGGGAGGTAATGGGTTCACCCCTCCACTTT.

This clone appeared a few times. The rearrangement links TRBV12-3 or TRBV12-4 to TRBJ1-5; TRBD1 matches at 8 bases. This CDR3 is built from 14 residues. Losses at the gene ends were 3 bases for V and 2 bases for J; bases not matched to a gene: 0. Here the CDR3 reads CASSLGQGNQPQHF. In DNA form, the CDR3 reads TGTGCCAGCAGTTTGGGACAGGGCAATCAGCCCCAGCATTTT.

V and J are TRBV2 and TRBJ2-4; D gene uncertain. There are 13 residues in the CDR3. CDR1 and CDR2 (germline): SNHLY, FYNNEI. Trimming pared 4 bases from V and 0 bases from J, leaving 4 bases between. This CDR3 reads CASSGTAKNIQYF. The CDR3 nucleotides are TGTGCCAGCAGTGGGACAGCCAAAAACATTCAGTACTTC.

In this sample, this clone turned up a few times. At one end the junction does not follow the germline gene, possibly because of a read error. The CDR3 sequence is CASSLGTGVSGANVLTF. As DNA, the CDR3 is TGTGCCAGTAGCTTGGGGACTGGGGTCTCTGGGGCCAACGTCCTGACTTTC. The J gene is TRBJ2-6, the V gene TRBV11-1, with a tentative D call TRBD2 (6 bases). Germline CDR1 SGHAT, CDR2 FQDESV (reference sequence). This CDR3 contains 17 residues.

This clone was recorded at least ten times. This chain connects TRBV11-2 to TRBJ1-1; D ambiguous. CDR3 length equals 14 residues. The V and J ends lost 5 bases and 2 bases respectively, with 12 bases between them. CDR1 and CDR2 (germline): SGHAT, FQNNGV. The CDR3 DNA reads TGTGCCAGCAGCCCAACCCAGGAAAACACTGAAGCTTTCTTT. Residues: CASSPTQENTEAFF.

The chain links TRBV30 to TRBJ2-1; D is unclear. The V end was cut by 4 bases, the J end by 7 bases, with 11 bases between. The CDR3 sequence is 12 residues long. Per germline, CDR1 GTSNPN and CDR2 SVGIG (reference sequence). The CDR3 reads CAWNLNGNEQFF. CDR3 sequence (DNA): TGTGCCTGGAATCTAAATGGAAATGAGCAGTTCTTC.

This clone was observed at least ten times. The genes are TRBV6-1 and TRBJ1-1, with TRBD1 identical over 7 bases. The J segment lost 1 base and the V segment lost 0 bases, leaving 5 bases of the junction unmatched. Germline CDR1 reads MNHNS; CDR2 reads SASEGT. The CDR3 covers 16 residues. CDR3 sequence reads: CASSEAPTGANTEAFF. The CDR3 DNA follows: TGTGCCAGCAGTGAAGCGCCCACAGGGGCGAACACTGAAGCTTTCTTT.

This clone was observed a few times. The rearrangement joins TRBV6-2 or TRBV6-3 to TRBJ2-7; the D gene could be TRBD1 or TRBD2 (5 bases each). The germline V and J ends were trimmed by 7 bases and 7 bases, with 23 bases remaining between them. There are 15 residues in the CDR3. Germline V gene sequence: CDR1 MNHEY, CDR2 SVGEGT. This chain's CDR3 is CASTLRGATGKEQYF. The CDR3 DNA follows: TGTGCCAGCACCCTCAGAGGGGCAACGGGTAAGGAGCAGTACTTC.

The chain employs TRBV11-2 and TRBJ2-2; perhaps TRBD1 as D (7 bases). The V and J ends lost 7 bases and 5 bases respectively, with 17 bases between them. The germline V gene encodes CDR1 SGHAT and CDR2 FQNNGV. There are 15 residues in the CDR3. The CDR3 coding sequence is TGTGCCAGCAACCCCCAGGGGGGAAGGACCGGGGAGCTGTTTTTT. Encoded protein: CASNPQGGRTGELFF.

The genes are TRBV12-3 or TRBV12-4 and TRBJ2-7, with TRBD2 matching over 7 bases. This CDR3 comprises 13 residues. With 5 bases clipped from V and 6 bases from J, the junction kept 7 bases outside the gene matches. CDR3 sequence (DNA): TGTGCCAGCAGTCCCCAACTAGCGACCGAGCAGTACTTC. It translates to CASSPQLATEQYF.

At least ten counts were recorded for this clone. This may arise from a read error, as a much more abundant clone is one base away. The sample contains more than one DNA sequence encoding this CDR3. The chain recombines TRBV4-2 with TRBJ2-5; 8 bases match TRBD2. The CDR3 totals 16 residues. The V segment lost 3 bases and the J segment 4 bases; nucleotides outside the gene matches: 10. Per germline, CDR1 LGHNA and CDR2 YNFKEQ. CDR3 region: CASSQSAGALGETQYF. The CDR3 bases are TGTGCCAGCAGCCAGTCAGCGGGAGCCTTGGGAGAGACCCAGTACTTC.

This clone was seen many times. V usage is TRBV27 and J usage is TRBJ1-6; 8 nucleotides agree with TRBD1. CDR1 is MNHEY and CDR2 is SMNVEV in the germline V gene (reference sequence). This CDR3 region has 13 residues. V dropped 2 bases and J dropped 13; count of bases not matched to a gene: 4. As DNA, the CDR3 is TGTGCCAGCAGTTTACAGGGGGCGTTTCCCCTCCACTTT. It translates to CASSLQGAFPLHF.

This clone has at least ten counts. J is TRBJ2-7 and V is TRBV7-6; TRBD2 agrees at 7 bases. Germline CDR1 and CDR2: SGHVS and FNYEAQ. V shed 8 bases and J 4 bases; nucleotides not matched to a gene: 17. This CDR3 comprises 16 residues. The CDR3 loop is CASGVPREVGVYEQYF. The CDR3 coding sequence is TGTGCCAGCGGGGTCCCACGGGAGGTCGGTGTGTACGAGCAGTACTTC.

The rearrangement joins TRBV5-1 to TRBJ2-7; 8 nucleotides line up with TRBD2. Germline CDR1 and CDR2: SGHRS and YFSETQ. V shed 6 bases and J 5 bases; nucleotides not matched to a gene: 7. The CDR3 spans 13 residues. The CDR3 sequence: CASIREGLHEQYF. CDR3 DNA: TGCGCCAGCATCCGGGAGGGCCTCCACGAGCAGTACTTC.

This clone was counted many times. This CDR3 reads CASSPRGQGGTEAFF. In nucleotides, the CDR3 is TGTGCCAGCAGCCCCAGGGGACAGGGGGGCACTGAAGCTTTCTTT. J is TRBJ1-1 and V is TRBV13, with TRBD1 matching over 11 bases. Trimming cost V 5 bases and J 4 bases; bases outside gene matches: 6. CDR1 is PRHDT and CDR2 is FYEKMQ in the germline V gene (reference sequence). The CDR3 totals 15 residues.

For this clone: The junction and the germline gene differ at one end; a read error may be behind it. This sequence joins TRBV11-1 and TRBJ1-3, with 7 bases aligning to TRBD1. CDR3 length equals 17 residues. Germline CDR1 and CDR2: SGHAT and FQDESV (reference sequence). The CDR3 coding sequence is TGTGCCAGCAGCTTAATAACAGGGGTAGGGTCTGAAAACACCATATATTTT. It specifies CASSLITGVGSENTIYF.

Many counts were recorded for this clone. Distinct nucleotide sequences in the sample also encode this CDR3. This CDR3 is CASSDRQGIRYEKLFF. In DNA form, the CDR3 reads TGTGCCAGTAGTGACCGCCAGGGGATTAGGTATGAAAAACTGTTTTTT. The chain joins TRBV19 to TRBJ1-4; TRBD1 is a possible D gene (6 bases). The CDR3 contains 16 residues. Trimming stripped 5 bases from V and 6 bases from J, with 19 bases between. Germline assignment: CDR1 LNHDA and CDR2 SQIVND (reference sequence).

At least ten counts were recorded for this clone. The J gene is TRBJ1-1, the V gene TRBV7-6, with TRBD1 as a possible D gene (6 bases). The CDR3 totals 16 residues. Germline assignment: CDR1 SGHVS and CDR2 FNYEAQ. Trimming took off 1 base at V and 0 bases at J, with 12 bases between the two ends. The DNA for the CDR3 is TGTGCCAGCAGCTTAGGGTCCGGGGGCCTGAACACTGAAGCTTTCTTT. Its protein product is CASSLGSGGLNTEAFF.

This clone was found many times. V usage is TRBV5-8 and J usage is TRBJ2-1; D gene unclear. V was clipped by 3 bases and J by 2 bases, with 6 bases between them. The CDR3 contains 13 residues. CDR1 and CDR2 (germline): SGHTS, YDEGEE. The CDR3 region is CASSSLAYNEQFF. CDR3 nucleotide sequence: TGTGCCAGCAGCTCTTTGGCCTACAATGAGCAGTTCTTC.

This clone was seen ten or more times. A much larger clone sits a single nucleotide away, making a read error possible. Distinct nucleotide sequences in the sample also encode this CDR3. The V gene is TRBV19, the J gene TRBJ1-1; 7 bases fit TRBD1. There are 15 residues in the CDR3. CDR1 and CDR2 from the germline V gene are LNHDA and SQIVND (reference sequence). CDR3 nucleotide sequence: TGTGCCAGTAGCATTAGGGACAGCTTGAACACTGAAGCCTTCTTT. Translating it yields CASSIRDSLNTEAFF.

This clone was found many times. V usage is TRBV3-1 and J usage is TRBJ2-4; 8 bases align to TRBD2. The junction had 8 bases not matched to a gene; V was cut back by 4 bases and J by 0 bases. The CDR3 sequence is 17 residues long. Germline V lookup: CDR1 LGHDT, CDR2 YNNKEL (reference sequence). The CDR3 sequence is CASSPRGAGVAKNIQYF. CDR3 coding DNA: TGTGCCAGCAGCCCGAGAGGAGCGGGGGTAGCCAAAAACATTCAGTACTTC.